The table lists the clone carrying this T cell receptor beta chain with a few counts. Its antigen remains unidentified. The assay ran at deep level. Original analysis: Without quality scores, immunoSEQ junctional reads could not be filtered like full-length reads. Assay used: immunoSEQ multiplex PCR; TCRdb lists only in-frame clones, some missing. That table gives V, J and clone size, and the DNA gave D and trimming. The sample lists about 1 million clones; around four fifths were seen once. This CDR3 comprises 14 residues. Germline V gene data show CDR1 as SEHNR and CDR2 as FQNEAQ (reference sequence). Trimming shortened V by 8 bases and J by 0 bases, and 10 bases separated the two germline ends. The sample comes from a study of shared clonotypes between healthy human individuals. Study-wide findings and caveats: Larger estimated richness was generally seen in naive subsets than in memory subsets. Unshared clonotypes carried lower generation probabilities than those common to all four donors.

The TCR comes from a man aged 18 to 29 in good health. The chain has TRBV7-9 and TRBJ2-2; D gene uncertain. What was sequenced was memory CD4+ T cells sorted from blood. Subset in this sample: CD45RA-negative fraction. The CDR3 spells CASRRGANTGELFF. CDR3 bases: TGTGCCAGCCGCCGCGGAGCGAACACCGGGGAGCTGTTTTTT.